The 27 T cell receptor beta chains in this list originate from one sample, sequenced in a study of graft-versus-host responses after intestinal transplantation (dated by TCRdb to 2020 to 2023). These receptors' antigens are unknown. The intended sense of this specimen's time point label: cells obtained before transplantation from donor or recipient. Libraries were built with the immunoSEQ multiplex PCR assay. TCRdb retrieved this table from immuneACCESS and kept in-frame rearrangements only. Not all clones are present; in checked studies, unresolved V genes account for under half, and no reason is known for the remainder. Here the sample has around 130,000 clones; approximately 92% occur a single time. The ten largest clonotypes hold over 0.15% of the sample. The sample in question was unstimulated CD4+ T cells sorted from spleen or lymph node cells, obtained before intestinal transplant. These receptors all stem from a human donor who received an intestinal transplant.

The V gene is TRBV21-1, the J gene TRBJ2-7; the D segment call TRBD1 is taken from the table without a DNA check. TRBV21-1 is tagged as a pseudogene. CDR3 length: 15 residues. CDR3 region: CASSKEGQKAYEQYF. In DNA form, the CDR3 reads TGTGCCAGCAGCAAAGAGGGACAGAAAGCCTACGAGCAGTACTTC.

This clone was detected only a few times. This chain joins TRBV19 and TRBJ1-5, with 7 bases matching TRBD1. The CDR3 consists of 16 residues. From germline, CDR1 is LNHDA and CDR2 SQIVND (reference sequence). Trimming removed 5 bases from V and 2 bases from J; junction bases left unmatched: 9. CDR3 DNA sequence: TGTGCCAGTAGTTTTTGGCTGACAGGGCGCAATCAGCCCCAGCATTTT. It yields the protein CASSFWLTGRNQPQHF. The whole variable domain, remainder taken from reference TRBV19 and TRBJ1-5, is DGGITQSPKYLFRKEGQNVTLSCEQNLNHDAMYWYRQDPGQGLRLIYYSQIVNDFQKGDIAEGYSVSREKKESFPLTVTSAQKNPTAFYLCASSFWLTGRNQPQHFGDGTRLSIL.

The chain is built from TRBV19 and TRBJ2-7; tentatively, D is TRBD1 (5 bases). The CDR3 is 15 amino acids. Trimming cost V 4 bases and J 0 bases, with 13 bases left between them. The germline gives CDR1 LNHDA, CDR2 SQIVND (reference sequence). DNA of the CDR3: TGTGCCAGTAGTAACATGACAGCCCGCTCCTACGAGCAGTACTTC. This encodes CASSNMTARSYEQYF. The whole variable domain, filled in from reference TRBV19 and TRBJ2-7, reads DGGITQSPKYLFRKEGQNVTLSCEQNLNHDAMYWYRQDPGQGLRLIYYSQIVNDFQKGDIAEGYSVSREKKESFPLTVTSAQKNPTAFYLCASSNMTARSYEQYFGPGTRLTVT.

This chain links TRBV9 with TRBJ1-3, with D tentatively TRBD1 (5 bases). CDR3 length: 16 amino acids. Trimming took off 0 bases at V and 3 bases at J, with 13 bases between the two ends. Germline CDR1 reads SGDLS; CDR2 reads YYNGEE. CDR3 bases: TGTGCCAGCAGCGTAGCTGGAGGGGCGGGTGGAAACACCATATATTTT. It translates to CASSVAGGAGGNTIYF.

The rearrangement links TRBV19 to TRBJ2-1; the D is unclear. V gave up 6 bases and J gave up 0 bases, with 15 bases separating them. CDR1 LNHDA and CDR2 SQIVND come from the germline V gene (reference sequence). The CDR3 spans 16 residues. In nucleotides, the CDR3 is TGTGCCAGTAGCGACGTGGGTAGGAGCTCCTACAATGAGCAGTTCTTC. It yields the protein CASSDVGRSSYNEQFF.

This clone was seen only a few times. The V call is TRBV7-9, the J call TRBJ2-1; D gene uncertain. The CDR3 length is 12 residues. Germline V gene sequence: CDR1 SEHNR, CDR2 FQNEAQ (reference sequence). V dropped 5 bases and J dropped 7 bases, with 9 bases sitting between them. The CDR3 protein is CASSRLGNEQFF. CDR3 DNA: TGTGCCAGCAGCCGGCTAGGGAATGAGCAGTTCTTC.

The rearrangement links TRBV19 to TRBJ1-2; the D is unclear. The germline V gene has CDR1 LNHDA and CDR2 SQIVND (reference sequence). V was cut by 7 bases and J by 8 bases, with 17 bases left in between. The CDR3 spans 13 residues. This CDR3 reads CASTFGMYEGYTF. The CDR3 DNA is TGTGCCAGTACGTTCGGTATGTACGAAGGCTACACCTTC.

The J gene is TRBJ1-2, the V gene TRBV10-3; a weak D match, TRBD1 (5 bases). The V gene lost 2 bases and the J gene lost 4 bases, with 8 bases spanning the gap. Germline V gene lookup returns CDR1 ENHRY and CDR2 SYGVKD. This CDR3 contains 13 residues. The DNA of the CDR3 is TGTGCCATCAGTGAGAGGGGAACCTATGGCTACACCTTC. This translates into CAISERGTYGYTF.

This chain joins TRBV28 and TRBJ1-4; D is perhaps TRBD1 (6 bases). This CDR3 comprises 15 residues. The ends were cut back, 0 bases at V and 7 bases at J, with 12 bases in the middle. Germline V gives CDR1 MDHEN, CDR2 SYDVKM. The CDR3 nucleotides read TGTGCCAGCAGTTTATGGGCTGGGGGCACTGAAAAACTGTTTTTT. This codes for CASSLWAGGTEKLFF.

This chain links TRBV7-2 with TRBJ1-1; D gene unclear. Germline values: CDR1 SGHTA, CDR2 FQGNSA. The V end was cut by 3 bases, the J end by 4 bases, with 12 bases between. CDR3 size: 14 residues. CDR3 in amino acids: CASSLDPRGTEAFF. The CDR3 DNA reads as TGTGCCAGCAGCTTGGATCCGCGTGGCACTGAAGCTTTCTTT. Combining the CDR3 with reference TRBV7-2 and TRBJ1-1 gives the whole variable domain GAGVSQSPSNKVTEKGKDVELRCDPISGHTALYWYRQSLGQGLEFLIYFQGNSAPDKSGLPSDRFSAERTGGSVSTLTIQRTQQEDSAVYLCASSLDPRGTEAFFGQGTRLTVV.

This CDR3 is CASSLGLAGGTDTQYF. As DNA, the CDR3 is TGTGCCAGCAGCCTGGGACTAGCGGGGGGAACAGATACGCAGTATTTT. The chain couples TRBV7-2 to TRBJ2-3, with 15 nucleotides matching TRBD2. The ends lost 5 bases at V and 3 bases at J; junction bases unmatched: 3. Germline values: CDR1 SGHTA, CDR2 FQGNSA. The CDR3 extends over 16 amino acids.

This clone appeared a single time. V gene TRBV19 combines with J gene TRBJ1-2, with a tentative D call TRBD1 (5 bases). Trimming stripped 3 bases from V and 5 bases from J, with 10 bases between. Germline CDR1 reads LNHDA; CDR2 reads SQIVND (reference sequence). This CDR3 has 13 residues. The CDR3 spells CASSMAGIYGYTF. In DNA, the CDR3 is TGTGCCAGTAGTATGGCAGGGATTTATGGCTACACCTTC.

This chain connects TRBV9 to TRBJ1-5; D call uncertain. This CDR3 comprises 16 residues. Trimming cost V 3 bases and J 0 bases, with 13 bases left between them. Per germline, CDR1 SGDLS and CDR2 YYNGEE. Here the CDR3 reads CASSAGTTGSNQPQHF. The CDR3 region has the DNA TGTGCCAGCAGCGCAGGAACGACGGGTAGCAATCAGCCCCAGCATTTT.

The chain employs TRBV30 and TRBJ2-7, with D maybe TRBD1 (7 bases). The CDR3 loop spans 14 amino acids. The ends were cut back, 3 bases at V and 0 bases at J, with 12 bases in the middle. Germline V CDR1 and CDR2: GTSNPN, SVGIG (reference sequence). In nucleotides, the CDR3 is TGTGCCTGGAGCGCAGGGGGGTCCTCCTACGAGCAGTACTTC. This sequence encodes CAWSAGGSSYEQYF.

The gene calls are TRBV30 and TRBJ1-1, with no clear D. V lost 2 bases to trimming and J lost 6 bases, with 19 bases between them. This CDR3 contains 15 residues. CDR1 is GTSNPN, CDR2 SVGIG, per germline (reference sequence). The CDR3 is CAWSTPRVTDAEAFF. CDR3 nucleotide sequence: TGTGCCTGGAGTACACCCCGGGTCACGGACGCTGAAGCTTTCTTT.

This sequence joins TRBV7-3 and TRBJ2-7, with 10 bases identical to TRBD2. The last part of the DNA fits TRBJ2-1 better; the J call may be wrong. The CDR3 loop spans 15 amino acids. Germline V lookup: CDR1 SGHTA, CDR2 FQGTGA. The CDR3 loop reads CASAYTSGVYNEQFF. The CDR3 DNA is TGTGCCAGCGCCTATACTAGCGGGGTTTACAATGAGCAGTTCTTC.

The V and J genes are TRBV2 and TRBJ2-7; a possible D gene is TRBD1 (5 bases). The length of the CDR3 is 14 residues. V gave up 6 bases and J gave up 0 bases, with 12 bases separating them. Germline CDR1 is SNHLY and CDR2 is FYNNEI. This CDR3 is CASRSGKNSYEQYF. In nucleotides, the CDR3 is TGTGCCAGCAGGTCAGGGAAAAACTCCTACGAGCAGTACTTC.

The rearrangement joins TRBV29-1 to TRBJ1-1; 7 nucleotides match TRBD1. Trimming cost V 6 bases and J 2 bases; bases outside gene matches: 6. CDR1 is SQVTM, CDR2 ANQGSEA, per germline. CDR3 length equals 13 residues. The CDR3 DNA is TGCAGCGTAAGGACAGGTGCTAACACTGAAGCTTTCTTT. Encoded protein: CSVRTGANTEAFF.

This clone was recorded once. This chain connects TRBV27 to TRBJ1-6; no reliable D call. In germline, CDR1 is MNHEY, CDR2 SMNVEV (reference sequence). V lost 5 bases and J 4 bases, leaving 6 bases between the germline ends. This CDR3 is built from 13 residues. The CDR3 DNA follows: TGTGCCAGCAGTGGGCCGTATAATTCACCCCTCCACTTT. Translating gives CASSGPYNSPLHF.

This chain connects TRBV10-3 to TRBJ1-4; 7 bases are a match to TRBD1. From germline, CDR1 is ENHRY and CDR2 SYGVKD. The CDR3 covers 13 residues. After removal of 5 bases from V and 8 bases from J, the junction contained 5 bases not matched to a gene. The CDR3 loop is CAISPGTVEKLFF. CDR3 nucleotide sequence: TGTGCCATCAGTCCGGGGACAGTCGAAAAACTGTTTTTT.

The genes are TRBV20-1 and TRBJ2-5; 9 bases are a match to TRBD1. With 5 bases clipped from V and 5 bases from J, the junction kept 0 bases outside the gene matches. Germline CDR1 DFQATT, CDR2 SNEGSKA (reference sequence). CDR3 length: 11 residues. The CDR3: CSAGQGETQYF. The CDR3 nucleotides read TGCAGTGCTGGACAGGGGGAGACCCAGTACTTC.

This rearrangement joins TRBV6-1 to TRBJ1-2; TRBD1 agrees at 7 bases. CDR1 MNHNS and CDR2 SASEGT come from the germline V gene. The ends lost 5 bases at V and 6 bases at J; junction bases unmatched: 9. This CDR3 spans 14 amino acids. The CDR3 protein is CASSWRRGRDGYTF. Here the CDR3 DNA reads TGTGCCAGCAGTTGGAGGAGGGGGCGCGATGGCTACACCTTC.

This clone was recorded once. The V and J genes are TRBV11-2 and TRBJ2-5, with no clear D. Germline V CDR1 and CDR2: SGHAT, FQNNGV. The ends were cut back, 4 bases at V and 5 bases at J, with 14 bases in the middle. The CDR3 runs 14 residues. CDR3 DNA sequence: TGTGCCAGCAGCTCCCGGTCCGTGGGGGAGACCCAGTACTTC. It translates to CASSSRSVGETQYF.

In DNA form, the CDR3 reads TGTGCCAGCAGCCGCCCTTCCGTTTTAGAGACCCAGTACTTC. Protein sequence: CASSRPSVLETQYF. The J gene is TRBJ2-5, the V gene TRBV7-9; D is uncertain. V dropped 5 bases and J dropped 4 bases, with 14 bases sitting between them. Germline V gene sequence: CDR1 SEHNR, CDR2 FQNEAQ (reference sequence). The CDR3 covers 14 residues.

This clone appeared a few times. This chain's CDR3 is CASSVDSQGGNYGYTF. As DNA, the CDR3 is TGTGCCAGCAGCGTAGATAGCCAGGGGGGGAACTATGGCTACACCTTC. The V call is TRBV9, the J call TRBJ1-2, with TRBD1 matching 7 bases. Germline V gene lookup returns CDR1 SGDLS and CDR2 YYNGEE. This CDR3 spans 16 amino acids. V lost 0 bases and J lost 2; bases outside the gene matches: 7.

The rearrangement joins TRBV5-4 to TRBJ1-1; 7 bases are a match to TRBD1. Germline CDR1 reads SGHNT; CDR2 reads YYREEE (reference sequence). With V trimmed by 2 bases and J by 6 bases, 1 base remained unmatched. CDR3 length: 12 residues. CDR3 nucleotides: TGTGCCAGCAGCTTCCAGGGGGCTGAAGCTTTCTTT. Residues: CASSFQGAEAFF.

The chain recombines TRBV5-4 with TRBJ2-3; 9 positions agree with TRBD2. Germline V gives CDR1 SGHNT, CDR2 YYREEE (reference sequence). With 5 bases clipped from V and 2 bases from J, the junction kept 6 bases outside the gene matches. The CDR3 extends over 15 amino acids. CDR3 sequence: CASRPSGVITDTQYF. In DNA, the CDR3 is TGTGCCAGCAGACCTAGCGGGGTAATCACAGATACGCAGTATTTT.